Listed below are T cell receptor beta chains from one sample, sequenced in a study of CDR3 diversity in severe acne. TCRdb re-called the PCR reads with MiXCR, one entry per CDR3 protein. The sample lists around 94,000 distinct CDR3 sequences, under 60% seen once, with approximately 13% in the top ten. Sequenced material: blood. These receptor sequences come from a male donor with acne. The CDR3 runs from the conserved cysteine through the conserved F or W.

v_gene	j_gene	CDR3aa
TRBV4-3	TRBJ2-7	CASSQGLAGEQCF
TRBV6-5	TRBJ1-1	CASSRGNTEAFF
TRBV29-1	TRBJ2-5	CSVRDGGRETQYF
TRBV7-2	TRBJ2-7	CASSSVGEQYF
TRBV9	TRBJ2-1	CAGSASTSEAYNEQFF
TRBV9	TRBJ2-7	CASSVGGSTYEQYF
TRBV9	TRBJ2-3	CASSPGRGTDTQYF
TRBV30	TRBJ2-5	CAWGGERFTETQYF
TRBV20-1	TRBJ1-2	CSALGTGENGYTF
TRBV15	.	CATSRVDRGLYEQYF
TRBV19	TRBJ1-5	CATTRQGGNQPQHF
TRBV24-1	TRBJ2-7	CATSDPVHRAQYF